These T cell receptor beta chains were read from a single sample in a study of blood T cell repertoires in COVID-19. Repertoires were generated with immunoSEQ multiplex PCR, while TCRdb's copy carries only in-frame clones and drops some. The table includes 120,000 to 150,000 clones, 88% detected once. The sequenced sample was peripheral blood. The receptors originated from a man aged 50 to 59 with active or convalescent COVID-19. CDR3s include the opening cysteine and the closing phenylalanine or tryptophan. D genes are given only for firm matches. Size tells how often a clone was seen (once, few, many) or the class of an expanded clone, and some rows leave it out.

d_gene,abundance,v_gene,j_gene,CDR3nt,CDR3aa
TRBD1,.,TRBV6-5,TRBJ2-7,TGTGCCAGCTTCCACCGGGACAGAGCCTACGAGCAGTACTTC,CASFHRDRAYEQYF
.,.,TRBV6-5,TRBJ1-1,TGTGCCAGCACCCGAGACAGGCACAACACTGAAGCTTTCTTT,CASTRDRHNTEAFF
.,.,TRBV29-1,TRBJ1-4,TGCAGCGTTCTAGGGGGAGGGGAAAAACTGTTTTTT,CSVLGGGEKLFF
TRBD2,.,TRBV27,TRBJ2-7,TGTGCCAGCAGTACGACCGGGACTAGCGGGAGCGTACGATACGAGCAGTACTTC,CASSTTGTSGSVRYEQYF
.,.,TRBV5-1,TRBJ1-5,TGCGCCAGCAGCTTGACAGGAAACAATCAGCCCCAGCATTTT,CASSLTGNNQPQHF
.,.,TRBV28,TRBJ1-3,TGTGCCAGCAGTACGGTCCCCTCTGGAAACACCATATATTTT,CASSTVPSGNTIYF
TRBD1,.,TRBV18,TRBJ1-5,TGTGCCAGCTCACGGGGACAGACTTATAGCAATCAGCCCCAGCATTTT,CASSRGQTYSNQPQHF
TRBD1,.,TRBV28,TRBJ1-1,TGTGCCAGCAGTTTCGGGACAGGGAGGACTGAAGCTTTCTTT,CASSFGTGRTEAFF
.,.,TRBV5-1,TRBJ2-2,TGCGCCAGCAGCGCCCTAGGGGTTGGGAACACCGGGGAGCTGTTTTTT,CASSALGVGNTGELFF
TRBD2,.,TRBV30,TRBJ2-2,TGTGCCGGACTAGCGGGAGGGGAGCTGTTTTTT,CAGLAGGELFF
TRBD1,few,TRBV6-5,TRBJ1-2,TGTGCCAGCAGTTACTCAACTCCCGGGACAGCATATGGCTACACCTTC,CASSYSTPGTAYGYTF
.,few,TRBV27,TRBJ1-6,TGTGCCAGCAGTTTCCCAGGGGATAATTCACCCCTCCACTTT,CASSFPGDNSPLHF
.,.,TRBV6-5,TRBJ1-1,TGTGCCGCGCAGCAGGCAAGGAACACTGAAGCTTTCTTT,CAAQQARNTEAFF
.,.,TRBV7-8,TRBJ1-1,TGTGCCAGCAGCTACACAGGTTCTGACACTGAAGCTTTCTTT,CASSYTGSDTEAFF
TRBD2,.,TRBV5-4,TRBJ2-1,TGTGCCAGCAGCTTAGGACTAGGTGGTGATGAGCAGTTCTTC,CASSLGLGGDEQFF
.,once,TRBV2,TRBJ2-7,TGTGCCAGCAGTGAAGAGGGACATTATTCTACGAAGCAGTACTTC,CASSEEGHYSTKQYF
.,.,TRBV4-1,TRBJ2-7,TGCGCCAGCAGCCAAGAAAGTGCACTGAGCTCCTACGAGCAGTACTTC,CASSQESALSSYEQYF
TRBD1,.,TRBV28,TRBJ1-1,TGTGCCAGCAGGCCAAGACCACAGGGGGTGGACACTGAAGCTTTCTTT,CASRPRPQGVDTEAFF
TRBD2,once,TRBV24-1,TRBJ2-7,TGTGCCACCGCGACGAGCGGGGGCGCGGGCTACGAGCAGTACTTC,CATATSGGAGYEQYF
TRBD2,few,TRBV9,TRBJ2-1,TGTGCCAGCAGCGTAGATGGTGGGGCGGGAGCTTACAATGAGCAGTTCTTC,CASSVDGGAGAYNEQFF
.,.,TRBV5-1,TRBJ2-1,TGCGCCAGCAGCCCCACCACACCGGGGAACAATGAGCAGTTCTTC,CASSPTTPGNNEQFF
.,.,TRBV24-1,TRBJ2-3,TGTGCCACCAGTGACTCCCTAGATACGCAGTATTTT,CATSDSLDTQYF
.,.,TRBV19,TRBJ2-5,TGTGCCAGTAGTACTTCCCCGGGAAGGGAGACCCAGTACTTC,CASSTSPGRETQYF
.,.,TRBV4-3,TRBJ1-5,TGCGCCAGCAGCCAAGACCGCGGGCCCCAGCATTTT,CASSQDRGPQHF
TRBD2,once,TRBV24-1,TRBJ2-1,TGTGCCACCAGTGACCCTTCGGGGAGCGGGGGAGGACGCAATGAGCAGTTCTTC,CATSDPSGSGGGRNEQFF
TRBD1,.,TRBV5-1,TRBJ1-2,TGCGCCAGCAGCTTGAACAGGGGTGGTGGCTACACCTTC,CASSLNRGGGYTF
.,.,TRBV27,TRBJ2-6,TGTGCCAGCAGTTTATCATTTAGCGGCGTTAGCTCTGGGGCCAACGTCCTGACTTTC,CASSLSFSGVSSGANVLTF
TRBD1,.,TRBV6-5,TRBJ1-3,TGTGCCAGCAGCCACGGGACAGGGGGCGGAAACACCATATATTTT,CASSHGTGGGNTIYF
TRBD2,.,TRBV7-3,TRBJ2-4,TGTGCCAGCAGTTTGACTAGCGGAGCCAAAAACATTCAGTACTTC,CASSLTSGAKNIQYF
TRBD1,.,TRBV19,TRBJ2-3,TGTGCTACATGGGATCGGGGGAGGACAGGGGTAGCAGATACGCAGTATTTT,CATWDRGRTGVADTQYF
.,.,TRBV15,TRBJ1-2,TGTGCCACCAGCAGAGATATCCGGGGGAGAGGTTATGGCTACACCTTC,CATSRDIRGRGYGYTF
.,.,TRBV2,TRBJ1-5,TGTGCCAGCAGTTTACTGCTAGGAAATCAGCCCCAGCATTTT,CASSLLLGNQPQHF
.,.,TRBV24-1,TRBJ1-2,TGTGCCACCAGTGATTCGCAGGGGAGGGGATATGGCTACACCTTC,CATSDSQGRGYGYTF
.,.,TRBV19,TRBJ1-5,TGTGCCAGTAGTATTGGGCAGGGGCGAAGGAGCAATCAGCCCCAGCATTTT,CASSIGQGRRSNQPQHF
.,.,TRBV5-4,TRBJ2-4,TGTGCCAGCAGCTTGGCGGCAGGCAGGTCCAAAAACATTCAGTACTTC,CASSLAAGRSKNIQYF
.,.,TRBV7-9,TRBJ2-3,TGTGCCAGCAGCTTAACCCCTCCGGGAGCAGATACGCAGTATTTT,CASSLTPPGADTQYF
TRBD1,.,TRBV30,TRBJ1-6,TGTGCCTGGATCGGGACAGCTAATTCACCCCTCCACTTT,CAWIGTANSPLHF
.,.,TRBV20-1,TRBJ2-7,TGCAGTGCTAGTCCAGTTACCTACGAGCAGTACTTC,CSASPVTYEQYF
TRBD1,.,TRBV2,TRBJ2-1,TGTGCCAGCAAAGGGACAGGTAACAATGAGCAGTTCTTC,CASKGTGNNEQFF
TRBD1,.,TRBV6-6,TRBJ2-2,TGTGCCAGCCGGGGACAGGGGGCGAACACCGGGGAGCTGTTTTTT,CASRGQGANTGELFF
TRBD2,.,TRBV7-2,TRBJ2-7,TGTGCCAGCAGCCTTCTAGCGGGCCTCTCCTACGAGCAGTACTTC,CASSLLAGLSYEQYF
TRBD1,once,TRBV15,TRBJ2-5,TGTGCCACCAGCAATTATAAGGAGTACGCAGGGGGGACCCAGTACTTC,CATSNYKEYAGGTQYF
TRBD2,once,TRBV10-2,TRBJ2-1,TGCGCCAGCAGTACCGGGACTAGTGGTAGCGAGCAGTTCTTC,CASSTGTSGSEQFF